This passage covers 24 T cell receptor beta chains from one sample sequenced in a study of cytomegalovirus exposure and HLA in healthy donors. The PCR used 60 Vbeta and 13 Jbeta primers. Method: immunoSEQ multiplex PCR; TCRdb's copy keeps in-frame clones and lacks some. The sample yields about 160,000 clones, approximately 75% seen once. The sequencing sample was made of PBMCs. Every receptor here comes from a man aged 30-40 years in good health and CMV-seropositive.

The chain combines TRBV19 with TRBJ2-2, with 9 bases matching TRBD1. Germline CDR1 reads LNHDA; CDR2 reads SQIVND (reference sequence). Trimming removed 6 bases from V and 2 bases from J; junction bases left unmatched: 7. This CDR3 contains 16 residues. This chain's CDR3 is CASRLQGADNTGELFF. The CDR3 DNA reads as TGTGCCAGTAGACTACAGGGGGCCGATAACACCGGGGAGCTGTTTTTT.

This clone was counted a single time. V usage is TRBV6-1 and J usage is TRBJ1-2; 7 bases line up with TRBD1. Trimming cost V 10 bases and J 2 bases; bases outside gene matches: 13. Germline values: CDR1 MNHNS, CDR2 SASEGT. The CDR3 spans 15 residues. In DNA form, the CDR3 reads TGTGCCACGGACCAAGGGGGCGGTGAGAACTATGGCTACACCTTC. Protein product: CATDQGGGENYGYTF.

This chain joins TRBV4-1 and TRBJ1-6; D not certain. V was pared by 0 bases and J by 14 bases, with 11 bases between. The CDR3 runs to 13 residues. CDR1 is MGHRA and CDR2 is YSYEKL in the germline V gene. The CDR3 DNA follows: TGCGCCAGCAGCCAAGAAATTGCCTCAGCCCTCCACTTT. This codes for CASSQEIASALHF.

The chain couples TRBV5-1 to TRBJ1-4; 8 bases are shared with TRBD1. CDR1 and CDR2 (germline): SGHRS, YFSETQ. The CDR3 is 15 amino acids. Trimming removed 4 bases from V and 7 bases from J; junction bases left unmatched: 9. The CDR3 nucleotides are TGCGCCAGCAGCCCGTACAGAGACAGGGGTGAAAAACTGTTTTTT. Translation gives CASSPYRDRGEKLFF.

The rearrangement links TRBV6-5 to TRBJ1-1, with TRBD1 matching over 10 bases. V was clipped by 4 bases and J by 6 bases; unmatched bases: 5. This CDR3 contains 14 residues. The germline CDR1 and CDR2 sequences are MNHEY and SVGAGI. CDR3 coding DNA: TGTGCCAGCAGTTTGACAGGGGGCGAGGCTGAAGCTTTCTTT. Translating gives CASSLTGGEAEAFF.

This clone came up once. The chain carries TRBV5-4 and TRBJ2-2; D unclear. Looked up from germline, CDR1 is SGHNT and CDR2 is YYREEE (reference sequence). CDR3 length: 13 residues. The V end was cut by 3 bases, the J end by 3 bases, with 6 bases between. Here the CDR3 reads CASSSPYTGELFF. The CDR3 DNA follows: TGTGCCAGCAGCTCCCCATACACCGGGGAGCTGTTTTTT.

The genes are TRBV5-1 and TRBJ2-7; D is possibly TRBD1 (6 bases). This CDR3 contains 14 residues. V shed 1 base and J shed 1 base, with 9 bases lying between them. CDR1 and CDR2 (germline): SGHRS, YFSETQ. Here the CDR3 reads CASSLTGLSYEQYF. CDR3 nucleotides: TGCGCCAGCAGCTTGACAGGGCTTTCCTACGAGCAGTACTTC.

The rearrangement links TRBV6-5 to TRBJ2-7, with 7 bases fitting TRBD2. V trimming: 5 bases; J trimming: 6 bases; junction bases outside the gene matches: 7. The CDR3 is made up of 13 amino acids. Germline-derived CDR1 and CDR2 are MNHEY and SVGAGI. CDR3 loop: CASSPATGGEQYF. Written as DNA, the CDR3 is TGTGCCAGCAGTCCCGCAACGGGGGGCGAGCAGTACTTC.

This clone came up a few times. This sequence joins TRBV25-1 and TRBJ2-7; 10 nucleotides align to TRBD2. V trimming: 2 bases; J trimming: 2 bases; junction bases outside the gene matches: 3. The CDR3 has 15 amino acids. In germline, CDR1 is MGHDK, CDR2 SYGVNS. The CDR3 here is CASSESSGGPYEQYF. The DNA for the CDR3 is TGTGCCAGCAGTGAAAGTAGCGGGGGGCCCTACGAGCAGTACTTC.

V and J are TRBV19 and TRBJ1-5; 8 nucleotides agree with TRBD1. Germline lookup yields CDR1 LNHDA and CDR2 SQIVND (reference sequence). This CDR3 comprises 14 residues. The V segment lost 7 bases and the J segment 6 bases; nucleotides outside the gene matches: 8. The CDR3 DNA reads TGTGCCAGTACCTATAAAGGGACAGGTCAGCCCCAGCATTTT. It yields the protein CASTYKGTGQPQHF.

This clone was seen once. The rearrangement uses TRBV15 and TRBJ2-7, with 7 bases aligning to TRBD1. Germline trimming cut 0 bases from V and 3 bases from J; bases unmatched to any gene: 5. The CDR3 contains 15 residues. CDR1 and CDR2 from the germline V gene are LNHNV and YYDKDF (reference sequence). The CDR3 DNA is TGTGCCACCAGCAGAGAAAGGACAGGACTCTACGAGCAGTACTTC. As protein: CATSRERTGLYEQYF.

The rearrangement uses TRBV4-1 and TRBJ2-7; 7 bases map to TRBD1. V dropped 5 bases and J dropped 3; count of bases not matched to a gene: 7. CDR3 size: 14 residues. Germline CDR1 and CDR2: MGHRA and YSYEKL. This chain's CDR3 is CASSVGTVLYEQYF. The CDR3 DNA sequence: TGCGCCAGCAGCGTCGGGACAGTCCTCTACGAGCAGTACTTC.

The CDR3, as DNA: TGTGCCTGGAGCGAAGGGACAGACCCAAGCACAGATACGCAGTATTTT. Protein: CAWSEGTDPSTDTQYF. V usage is TRBV30 and J usage is TRBJ2-3; TRBD1 aligns across 7 bases. V trimming: 3 bases; J trimming: 0 bases; junction bases outside the gene matches: 9. The CDR3 is 16 amino acids. The germline V gene has CDR1 GTSNPN and CDR2 SVGIG (reference sequence).

This chain connects TRBV9 to TRBJ2-7; D unclear. The CDR3 is made up of 14 amino acids. Trimming took 0 bases from V and 5 from J, leaving 12 bases between them. The germline V gene has CDR1 SGDLS and CDR2 YYNGEE. The CDR3 DNA reads as TGTGCCAGCAGCGTAGCCCAACACCCCGACGAGCAGTACTTC. Its protein product is CASSVAQHPDEQYF.

The chain uses TRBV4-3 and TRBJ2-3; D is possibly TRBD2 (6 bases). V was shortened by 1 base and J by 0 bases, with 8 bases between the two germline ends. The CDR3 covers 15 residues. Germline values: CDR1 LGHNA, CDR2 YSLEER. This CDR3 reads CASSQVAASTDTQYF. For the CDR3, the DNA is TGCGCCAGCAGCCAAGTAGCGGCTAGCACAGATACGCAGTATTTT.

The chain couples TRBV4-1 to TRBJ1-5; D remains ambiguous. This CDR3 region has 16 residues. Germline CDR1 MGHRA, CDR2 YSYEKL. V was trimmed by 0 bases and J by 3 bases, leaving 12 bases between them. CDR3 amino acids: CASSQDGLGDNQPQHF. The CDR3 bases are TGCGCCAGCAGCCAAGATGGCCTAGGTGACAATCAGCCCCAGCATTTT.

This sequence joins TRBV6-5 and TRBJ2-5; 8 bases are a match to TRBD1. The closer fit of TRBJ2-7 to the DNA end suggests the J call may be wrong. Germline V gene data show CDR1 as MNHEY and CDR2 as SVGAGI. This CDR3 comprises 15 residues. The CDR3 here is CASSYSDRDFDEQYF. The CDR3, as DNA: TGTGCCAGCAGTTACTCGGACAGGGATTTCGACGAGCAGTACTTC.

The chain combines TRBV18 with TRBJ1-1; D call uncertain. With 7 bases removed from V and 3 bases from J, the gap between germline ends came to 15 bases. This CDR3 comprises 14 residues. Germline CDR1 KGHSH, CDR2 LQKENI. CDR3 amino acids: CASWIPGIHTEAFF. The CDR3 coding sequence is TGTGCCAGCTGGATACCGGGGATACACACTGAAGCTTTCTTT.

The chain is built from TRBV5-6 and TRBJ2-5, with D tentatively TRBD2 (6 bases). The ends were cut back, 4 bases at V and 1 base at J, with 14 bases in the middle. The CDR3 totals 15 residues. The germline gives CDR1 SGHDT, CDR2 YYEEEE. The CDR3 DNA is TGTGCCAGCAGCCCAACCCGGGGGACCCAAGAGACCCAGTACTTC. It translates to CASSPTRGTQETQYF. Drawing the rest from reference TRBV5-6 and TRBJ2-5, the complete variable domain is DAGVTQSPTHLIKTRGQQVTLRCSPKSGHDTVSWYQQALGQGPQFIFQYYEEEERQRGNFPDRFSGHQFPNYSSELNVNALLLGDSALYLCASSPTRGTQETQYFGPGTRLLVL.

The chain is built from TRBV2 and TRBJ1-1; D is unresolved. This CDR3 contains 10 residues. V was shortened by 10 bases and J by 3 bases, with 6 bases between the two germline ends. In germline, CDR1 is SNHLY, CDR2 FYNNEI. DNA for the CDR3: TGTGCCACCGGGGACACTGAAGCTTTCTTT. This encodes CATGDTEAFF.

The chain carries TRBV5-4 and TRBJ2-5; 8 bases are a match to TRBD2. CDR1 is SGHNT and CDR2 is YYREEE in the germline V gene (reference sequence). The trim removed 0 bases at V and 5 bases at J, leaving 9 bases unmatched. CDR3 length: 16 residues. The CDR3 region has the DNA TGTGCCAGCAGCTTGGGGGGGGCGGGGGGCCCGGAGACCCAGTACTTC. This gives the protein CASSLGGAGGPETQYF.

The chain links TRBV28 to TRBJ1-4; 7 nucleotides match TRBD1. Germline V gene data show CDR1 as MDHEN and CDR2 as SYDVKM. V lost 10 bases to trimming and J lost 5 bases; unmatched junction nucleotides: 7. CDR3 length: 13 residues. The CDR3 loop reads CAIAGTVNEKLFF. The DNA of the CDR3 is TGTGCCATAGCCGGGACAGTAAATGAAAAACTGTTTTTT.

The gene calls are TRBV28 and TRBJ1-2; 9 bases fit TRBD1. There are 15 residues in the CDR3. Germline loops: CDR1 MDHEN, CDR2 SYDVKM. J gave up 3 bases and V 4 bases, and 6 bases lay outside the gene matches. The CDR3 region is CASSSYRGRHYGYTF. Here the CDR3 DNA reads TGTGCCAGCAGTTCGTACAGGGGGCGGCACTATGGCTACACCTTC.

The chain is built from TRBV4-1 and TRBJ1-5; no reliable D call. Germline assignment: CDR1 MGHRA and CDR2 YSYEKL. CDR3 length equals 13 residues. V was pared by 4 bases and J by 6 bases, with 10 bases between. CDR3 amino acids: CASSLAGGQPQHF. CDR3 DNA sequence: TGCGCCAGCAGCCTCGCCGGAGGTCAGCCCCAGCATTTT.